The present entry profiles one TCR beta chain with its context. Deletions cut 0 bases from V and 14 bases from J, with 14 bases between. The length of the CDR3 is 14 residues. Germline V gene lookup returns CDR1 LGHDT and CDR2 YNNKEL (reference sequence). Sequencing used immunoSEQ multiplex PCR; TCRdb keeps in-frame clones, though not all of them. Of 240,000 or so clones in the sample, 82% were seen once. This specimen comes from a study of blood T cell repertoires in COVID-19. Material for sequencing was peripheral blood. The chain carries TRBV3-1 (or the pseudogene TRBV3-2) and TRBJ1-6; tentative D call: TRBD1 (5 bases). The sequence derives from a woman of 80 years or more with acute or convalescent COVID-19. CDR3 sequence: CASSQDTGVLALHF. The CDR3 nucleotides read TGTGCCAGCAGCCAAGATACGGGGGTATTGGCCCTCCACTTT.